Each of the 13 T cell receptor beta chains below was sequenced from the same sample in a study of monozygotic twins with inflammatory bowel disease. Reprocessing the 5' RACE reads, TCRdb reports a single entry for every CDR3 protein and omits DNA. The table lists over 150,000 distinct CDR3 sequences, with approximately 3% in the top ten. The sequenced sample was blood. All receptors come from a human donor with ulcerative colitis or Crohn's disease, or a healthy co-twin of an affected twin (not recorded which).

J is TRBJ2-5 and V is TRBV11-2; the TCRdb D gene call, TRBD1, has no DNA to confirm it. The V gene's germline CDR1 is SGHAT and CDR2 FQNNGV. This CDR3 comprises 13 residues. The CDR3 protein is CASSLGAPQTQYF.

The rearrangement uses TRBV5-1 and TRBJ2-3. The CDR3 totals 15 residues. Germline values: CDR1 SGHRS, CDR2 YFSETQ. CDR3: CASSNGWGSTDTQYF.

The chain uses TRBV10-3 and TRBJ1-1; TCRdb outputs TRBD1, but without DNA this stays unchecked. CDR3 length: 16 residues. Germline V gene lookup returns CDR1 ENHRY and CDR2 SYGVKD. The CDR3 sequence is CAISESPGGKNTEAFF.

This chain uses TRBV5-1 with TRBJ1-2; TCRdb indicates TRBD1, and absent DNA this call remains unverified. The CDR3 is made up of 14 amino acids. Germline V gene sequence: CDR1 SGHRS, CDR2 YFSETQ. CDR3 region: CASRYRGSEYGYTF. Using reference TRBV5-1 and TRBJ1-2 for the parts outside the CDR3, the full variable domain is KAGVTQTPRYLIKTRGQQVTLSCSPISGHRSVSWYQQTPGQGLQFLFEYFSETQRNKGNFPGRFSGRQFSNSRSEMNVSTLELGDSALYLCASRYRGSEYGYTFGSGTRLTVV.

This chain connects TRBV5-1 to TRBJ2-1. The CDR3 is 13 residues long. Germline CDR1 SGHRS, CDR2 YFSETQ. The CDR3 reads CASSWPALDEQFF.

The V and J genes are TRBV4-3 and TRBJ2-5; TCRdb reports TRBD1, a call that lacks DNA to check it against. The germline V gene has CDR1 LGHNA and CDR2 YSLEER. The CDR3 spans 16 residues. The CDR3 spells CASSQVHRGLEETQYF.

The rearrangement links TRBV29-1 to TRBJ1-4; TCRdb's D gene call, TRBD1, goes unchecked for lack of DNA. CDR3 length: 14 amino acids. Germline CDR1 and CDR2: SQVTM and ANQGSEA. Here the CDR3 reads CSVGPGGVNEKLFF.

The rearrangement uses TRBV29-1 and TRBJ2-7. CDR1 is SQVTM and CDR2 is ANQGSEA in the germline V gene. This CDR3 is 13 amino acids long. The CDR3 sequence: CSVRTGSSYEQYF.

The chain has TRBV12-3 or TRBV12-4 and TRBJ1-1. This CDR3 has 14 amino acids. CDR3 residues: CASSLTPRGTEAFF.

The rearrangement uses TRBV6-1 and TRBJ1-5; TCRdb's assignment of TRBD1 cannot be checked, as there is no DNA. CDR3 length equals 15 residues. Germline loops: CDR1 MNHNS, CDR2 SASEGT. CDR3 amino acids: CASSEGTLRNQPQHF.

The gene calls are TRBV11-2 and TRBJ2-4; TCRdb's assignment of TRBD2 cannot be checked, as there is no DNA. The CDR3 totals 17 residues. The V gene's germline CDR1 is SGHAT and CDR2 FQNNGV. CDR3 sequence reads: CASSLAGLYLAKNIQYF.

The rearrangement uses TRBV7-9 and TRBJ2-5; TCRdb's assignment of TRBD1 cannot be checked, as there is no DNA. CDR1 and CDR2 (germline): SEHNR, FQNEAQ (reference sequence). This CDR3 has 16 amino acids. This chain's CDR3 is CASSGGTGGSMETQYF.

The chain is built from TRBV4-2 and TRBJ2-7. CDR1 is LGHNA and CDR2 is YNFKEQ in the germline V gene. The CDR3 has 15 residues. The CDR3 region is CASSQGSAVHYEQYF.